The entry that follows covers one T cell receptor (beta chain) sequence. Its antigen is undetermined. The CDR3 sequence is 15 residues long. Deletions cut 0 bases from V and 3 bases from J, with 12 bases between. Germline values: CDR1 SGHRS, CDR2 YFSETQ. The sample originates from a study of OX40 agonist ivuxolimab in advanced cancers. Study context: Ivuxolimab, an agonist antibody against OX40 (CD134), was given to patients. Hepatocellular carcinoma, melanoma, renal cell or head and neck cancer occurred in dose-escalation patients. Three patients got partial responses; one had hepatocellular carcinoma and two had cutaneous melanoma.

Assay: immunoSEQ multiplex PCR; the TCRdb copy retains only in-frame clones and omits some. The table lists more than 100,000 clones, approximately 94% of them singletons. General observations from the study: In general, CD8+ T cells held more expanded clones than CD4+ did, on average.

This chain connects TRBV5-1 to TRBJ1-1; perhaps TRBD1 as D (6 bases). The origin of this receptor is an adult with an advanced solid tumor such as melanoma, head and neck, liver or kidney cancer. The sample consisted of CD4+ or CD8+ T cells sorted from blood, taken in a trial of the OX40 agonist ivuxolimab. CDR3: CASSLGNRDDTEAFF. The CDR3 region has the DNA TGCGCCAGCAGCTTGGGAAACAGGGATGACACTGAAGCTTTCTTT.